In this sample, the clone carrying this T cell receptor (beta chain) turned up a few times. As yet, its antigen is unknown. Clones were sequenced by immunoSEQ multiplex PCR, and TCRdb holds only the in-frame ones, with some missing. This sample has about 62,000 clones, with around 74% found just once. This entry is derived from a study of OX40 agonist ivuxolimab in advanced cancers. Study-wide background: Patients in dose escalation had liver, melanoma, kidney or head and neck cancers. Study conclusions and caveats: Expanded peripheral T cell antigen specificity was not determined.

From germline, CDR1 is SEHNR and CDR2 FQNEAQ (reference sequence). The V gene end was trimmed by 5 bases and the J gene end by 5 bases; junction bases not matched to a gene: 7. This CDR3 comprises 14 residues. This TCR derives from an adult with an advanced solid tumor such as melanoma, head and neck, liver or kidney cancer. The rearrangement uses TRBV7-9 and TRBJ2-7, with 9 bases aligning to TRBD2. Sample: CD4+ or CD8+ T cells sorted from blood, taken in a trial of the OX40 agonist ivuxolimab. In nucleotides, the CDR3 is TGTGCCAGCAGCCCGGCGGGGGGGGGCAACGAGCAGTACTTC. Translating gives CASSPAGGGNEQYF.